Reported below is one T cell receptor beta chain. The target of this receptor is not known. Base-call qualities are not available, and no considerably larger clone is one nucleotide away. This record comes from a study of blood T cell repertoires in COVID-19 (dated by TCRdb to 2018 to 2021). General notes on the study: Samples from collaborators originated in the United States, Italy and Spain and spanned both the acute and convalescent phases of COVID-19. The dataset comprised deeply sampled blood TCRbeta repertoires from subjects exposed to, actively infected with, or recovered from COVID-19. The sample metadata nearly always contained a de-identified subject ID, COVID-19 status, age in years and sex. The samples were drawn from the first 160 participants of the ongoing ImmuneRACE study and from 1,254 subjects provided by 6 global collaborators. The repertoires were made available in a free public database intended to serve as a resource for research on the immune response to SARS-CoV-2. The material from the prospective study consisted of cDNA or gDNA derived from T cells, B-cell-depleted T cells, or PBMCs. Where available, HLA class I and class II types were obtained from metadata supplied by the sample provider rather than from assay-based typing.

TCRbeta CDR3 regions were amplified from genomic DNA using the immunoSEQ Assay, a bias-controlled multiplex PCR. The study's processing was this. The number of nucleated cells in each sample was estimated by amplification of reference gene primers within the assay. Sequence reads were collapsed and filtered to measure the absolute abundance of every unique TCRbeta CDR3 rearrangement. For each sample, productive Simpson clonality was calculated by taking the square root of Simpson's diversity index across productive rearrangements. Drawn from immuneACCESS, this table holds only the in-frame rearrangements with V and J called that TCRdb kept. Clones are partly lost; checked studies trace under half to an unresolved V gene and leave the rest unexplained. V, J and clone size are those of that table, while D and trimming were read from the DNA. This sample is represented by 200,000 to 300,000 clones; around 87% of them were singletons. The ten biggest clones cover around 5% of the sample.

General conclusions and limits of the study: How much clinical and demographic metadata was included differed by source and by participant, and the metadata was provided uncurated.

At one collaborating source in Seattle, patients were enrolled during active infection and were followed longitudinally through the course of disease. The collaborating institutions used their own protocols to collect whole blood in K2EDTA tubes. For TCRbeta analysis, collaborator samples were shipped as frozen whole blood, as isolated PBMCs, or as DNA extracted from either sample type. The source is a woman aged 55 to 70 with COVID-19, enrolled during active disease. The sequenced sample consisted of peripheral blood.

The DNA sequence is TGTGCCAGCTCTCAACAGGGGAGTGGCAACTATGGCTACACCTTC. Its translation reads: CASSQQGSGNYGYTF. The rearrangement joined TRBV18 to TRBJ1-2, with 7 junctional bases fitting TRBD1. Reading from cysteine to phenylalanine, the CDR3 counts 15 amino acids. The CDR3 DNA has 45 bases and is translated from base 1. Ends trimmed: V by 6 bases, J by 2 bases; bases unmatched to a gene: 9. CDR1 and CDR2 were assigned from the germline V gene as KGHSH and LQKENI.